These T cell receptor beta chains were read from a single sample in a study of blood T cell repertoires in COVID-19. Only in-frame clones appear in the TCRdb table, and some are missing; sequencing was by immunoSEQ multiplex PCR. This sample yields 350,000 or so clones, of which almost 90% are seen a single time; 0.85% to 1.3% belongs to the top ten. The sample taken for sequencing was PBMCs or T cells enriched from blood (not recorded which). These receptors were collected from a woman under 40 who had been exposed to COVID-19. CDR3s include the opening cysteine and the closing phenylalanine or tryptophan. D genes are given only for firm matches. Clone size appears in some rows only: once, few, many, or a class for an expanded clone.

>TRBD2|TRBJ2-2|NA|TRBV5-1
TGCGCCAGCAGCTCCGGGACTAGCGGGAGGTCCGGGGAGCTGTTTTTT
CASSSGTSGRSGELFF
>NA|TRBJ1-2|NA|TRBV7-8
TGTGCCAGCAGCCGCGGTGGGGCAGGGGCCCTCGTTGGAGATGGCTACACCTTC
CASSRGGAGALVGDGYTF
>NA|TRBJ1-2|few|TRBV6-1
TGTGCCAGCAGTGAACCGTGGGGGCTGGGTGGCTACACCTTC
CASSEPWGLGGYTF
>TRBD1|TRBJ1-4|few|TRBV11-3
TGTGCCAGCCGCCGGGACAGAACTAATGAAAAACTGTTTTTT
CASRRDRTNEKLFF
>TRBD2|TRBJ2-1|NA|TRBV5-1
TGCGCCAGCAGTCCTGGACTAGGCCCCCAAGAGCGGGAGCAGTTCTTC
CASSPGLGPQEREQFF
>NA|TRBJ1-1|NA|TRBV7-3
TGTGCCAGCAGCTTAAACGGGGTTACGGACACTGAAGCTTTCTTT
CASSLNGVTDTEAFF
>NA|TRBJ1-6|NA|TRBV27
TGTGCCAGCTCTGCAGGTCTTAATTCACCCCTCCACTTT
CASSAGLNSPLHF
>NA|TRBJ1-4|NA|TRBV30
TGTGCCTGGAGGGACAAGGGCGTTGAAAAACTGTTTTTT
CAWRDKGVEKLFF
>TRBD1|TRBJ1-1|NA|TRBV5-1
TGCGCCAGCAGCTTGGAGAATACAGGGGGTCAAGAAGCTTTCTTT
CASSLENTGGQEAFF
>NA|TRBJ1-2|NA|TRBV29-1
TGCAGCGTTCTTAGGACAGCTGGCTACACCTTC
CSVLRTAGYTF
>NA|TRBJ2-3|NA|TRBV14
TGTGCCAGCAGCCTAGGGACATGGGCAGATACGCAGTATTTT
CASSLGTWADTQYF
>TRBD2|TRBJ2-1|NA|TRBV7-3
TGTGCCAGCAGCTTACAGGTCCGGGCTAGCGGAGACAATGAGCAGTTCTTC
CASSLQVRASGDNEQFF
>NA|TRBJ1-5|NA|TRBV12-2
TGTGCAAGTCGCTTAGGGACAGTAGGCGGTGAAGGTCAGCCCCAGCATTTT
CASRLGTVGGEGQPQHF
>TRBD2|TRBJ2-3|NA|TRBV13
TGTGCCAGCAGCCGAACCGGGACTAGCGGAATTAGCACAGATACGCAGTATTTT
CASSRTGTSGISTDTQYF
>TRBD1|TRBJ1-1|NA|TRBV25-1
TGTGCCAGCAGTGAAAGGGGGCAGGGGGGTGGCACTGAAGCTTTCTTT
CASSERGQGGGTEAFF
>NA|TRBJ2-3|NA|TRBV25-1
TGTGCCAGCAGTCCCTGGGGGACTCACATAACCCGGACAGATACGCAGTATTTT
CASSPWGTHITRTDTQYF
>NA|TRBJ1-2|NA|TRBV6-5
TGTGCCAGCAGTTACGGGCAGGGATCGTCAAATGGCTACACCTTC
CASSYGQGSSNGYTF
>NA|TRBJ1-1|few|TRBV5-1
TGCGCCAGCAGCTTGGGTGTCGCAGGAGGTAACACTGAAGCTTTCTTT
CASSLGVAGGNTEAFF
>NA|TRBJ2-1|NA|TRBV19
TGTGCCAGTAGTAACTGGACTACGAGCAATGAGCAGTTCTTC
CASSNWTTSNEQFF
>TRBD2|TRBJ2-2|NA|TRBV27
TGTGCCAGCAGTTTAGGGGCTAGCGGGAAGGCCGGGGAGCTGTTTTTT
CASSLGASGKAGELFF
>TRBD2|TRBJ2-3|NA|TRBV7-6
TGTGCCAGCAGCTTTTTAGCGGGAGGGGGGCCAGATACGCAGTATTTT
CASSFLAGGGPDTQYF
>NA|TRBJ2-7|once|TRBV14
TGTGCCAGCAGCCAGGGGACTCTCACCGGCGAGCAGTACTTC
CASSQGTLTGEQYF
>NA|TRBJ2-5|NA|TRBV12-3/TRBV12-4
TGTGCCAGCAGTTTATTTCGAGAGACCCAGTACTTC
CASSLFRETQYF
>NA|TRBJ2-2|NA|TRBV7-8
TGTGCCAGCAGCTTTACTCAGGACGGGGAGCTGTTTTTT
CASSFTQDGELFF
>NA|TRBJ2-3|NA|TRBV5-6
TGTGCCAGCAGCCCGGTGGCAGGGGGCACAGATACGCAGTATTTT
CASSPVAGGTDTQYF
>NA|TRBJ1-1|NA|TRBV7-3
TGTGCCAGCAGCCGAGACCAGGGTAACACTGAAGCTTTCTTT
CASSRDQGNTEAFF
>NA|TRBJ1-3|once|TRBV24-1
TGTGCCACCAGCCCAACTTCTGGAAACACCATATATTTT
CATSPTSGNTIYF
>NA|TRBJ1-2|NA|TRBV6-1
TGTGCCAGCAGTGAAGAGGGGATTACGAACTATGGCTACACCTTC
CASSEEGITNYGYTF
>TRBD2|TRBJ2-1|NA|TRBV30
TGTGCCTGGGTACTAGCGGGAGGCGGTGAGCAGTTCTTC
CAWVLAGGGEQFF
>TRBD2|TRBJ2-1|NA|TRBV13
TGTGCCAGCAGCCTCTACCAAAGGACTAGCGGGAGGGGGGTCTACAATGAGCAGTTCTTC
CASSLYQRTSGRGVYNEQFF
>NA|TRBJ1-6|NA|TRBV24-1
TGTGCCACCAGTGAGGCAGGGCAAAATTCACCCCTCCACTTT
CATSEAGQNSPLHF
>TRBD2|TRBJ2-5|NA|TRBV2
TGTGCCAGCAGTTTCTCCCCCGCGGGAGGAGAGACCCAGTACTTC
CASSFSPAGGETQYF
>TRBD1|TRBJ1-4|NA|TRBV12-3/TRBV12-4
TGTGCCACCCGCAAGGGGGCAAATGAAAAACTGTTTTTT
CATRKGANEKLFF
>NA|TRBJ1-2|once|TRBV28
TGTGCCAGCAGCCCCGTGGAGCCCTATGGCTACACCTTC
CASSPVEPYGYTF
>NA|TRBJ1-5|NA|TRBV12-3/TRBV12-4
TGTGCCAGCACGAGGAGAATCAATCAGCCCCAGCATTTT
CASTRRINQPQHF
>TRBD1|TRBJ1-5|NA|TRBV28
TGTGCCAGCAGATCGGACAGGGGACTGGATCAGCCCCAGCATTTT
CASRSDRGLDQPQHF
>TRBD2|TRBJ2-3|NA|TRBV15
TGTGCCACCAGCAGAGAACCCGGGACTAGTGGCACAGATACGCAGTATTTT
CATSREPGTSGTDTQYF
>NA|TRBJ1-1|NA|TRBV6-4
TGTGCCACCTCGACTGGAATGAACACTGAAGCTTTCTTT
CATSTGMNTEAFF
>TRBD1|TRBJ2-7|NA|TRBV13
TGTGCCAGCAGCCGGGACAGGGTGAACAGCGAGCAGTACTTC
CASSRDRVNSEQYF